The 28 T cell receptor beta chains listed next were all sequenced from one sample in a study of cytomegalovirus exposure and HLA in healthy donors. Primers for the PCR totalled 60 Vbeta and 13 Jbeta. Data came from immunoSEQ multiplex PCR; TCRdb stores just in-frame clones and leaves some out. The sample shows under 200,000 clones, around 80% of them seen only once. The specimen was PBMCs. All receptors come from a male donor in good health and CMV-seronegative.

The table lists this clone with a few counts. The V and J genes are TRBV25-1 and TRBJ2-5; D unclear. This CDR3 region has 11 residues. Trimming took 4 bases from V and 4 from J, leaving 4 bases between them. The germline V gene has CDR1 MGHDK and CDR2 SYGVNS. CDR3 coding DNA: TGTGCCAGCAGTGGAGGAGAGACCCAGTACTTC. Translating gives CASSGGETQYF.

The chain employs TRBV5-1 and TRBJ2-3, with TRBD1 identical over 7 bases. The germline V gene has CDR1 SGHRS and CDR2 YFSETQ. The CDR3 runs to 15 residues. With 4 bases clipped from V and 2 bases from J, the junction kept 7 bases outside the gene matches. The CDR3 sequence is CASSTGTANTDTQYF. The CDR3 DNA is TGCGCCAGCAGCACCGGGACAGCAAACACAGATACGCAGTATTTT.

V usage is TRBV9 and J usage is TRBJ2-5, with TRBD2 matching over 12 bases. The J segment lost 0 bases and the V segment lost 0 bases, leaving 12 bases of the junction unmatched. The CDR3 contains 20 residues. Looked up from germline, CDR1 is SGDLS and CDR2 is YYNGEE. DNA for the CDR3: TGTGCCAGCAGCGTAGCCCCCCTAGCGGGAGGGGGGGTGTACCAAGAGACCCAGTACTTC. Translated: CASSVAPLAGGGVYQETQYF.

The V and J genes are TRBV19 and TRBJ1-4; TRBD1 agrees at 7 bases. Germline-derived CDR1 and CDR2 are LNHDA and SQIVND (reference sequence). This CDR3 spans 16 amino acids. V trimming: 5 bases; J trimming: 5 bases; junction bases outside the gene matches: 11. CDR3 residues: CASSPRTGRGNEKLFF. CDR3 DNA sequence: TGTGCCAGTAGTCCTCGGACAGGCCGAGGGAATGAAAAACTGTTTTTT.

In its sample, this clone was seen a few times. The rearrangement links TRBV5-1 to TRBJ1-1, with 10 nucleotides matching TRBD1. Germline assignment: CDR1 SGHRS and CDR2 YFSETQ. CDR3 length: 13 amino acids. Trimming removed 4 bases from V and 10 bases from J; junction bases left unmatched: 7. CDR3 amino acids: CASSQTGQGTAFF. In nucleotides, the CDR3 is TGCGCCAGCAGCCAAACGGGACAGGGGACAGCTTTCTTT.

The chain employs TRBV11-2 and TRBJ1-4; D not resolved. V dropped 8 bases and J dropped 4 bases, with 17 bases sitting between them. The CDR3 totals 15 residues. CDR1 is SGHAT and CDR2 is FQNNGV in the germline V gene. The CDR3 loop reads CASGKNGQINEKLFF. The CDR3 region has the DNA TGTGCCAGCGGTAAAAATGGGCAGATTAATGAAAAACTGTTTTTT.

The CDR3 nucleotides read TGTGCCAGCAGCTTACGACGGGGGAGCTCCTACAATGAGCAGTTCTTC. It translates to CASSLRRGSSYNEQFF. This chain connects TRBV11-3 to TRBJ2-1, with TRBD2 as a possible D gene (6 bases). V lost 2 bases, J lost 0 bases, and 11 bases lay in between. Germline CDR1 is SGHNT and CDR2 is YENEEA. The CDR3 runs to 16 residues.

The rearrangement links TRBV18 to TRBJ1-1; no reliable D call. The V end was cut by 3 bases, the J end by 6 bases, with 8 bases between. CDR1 is KGHSH, CDR2 LQKENI, per germline. CDR3 length: 12 residues. Here the CDR3 reads CASSPTEAEAFF. The CDR3 region has the DNA TGTGCCAGCTCACCGACCGAGGCTGAAGCTTTCTTT. Looking up the rest from reference TRBV18 and TRBJ1-1 gives the full variable domain: NAGVMQNPRHLVRRRGQEARLRCSPMKGHSHVYWYRQLPEEGLKFMVYLQKENIIDESGMPKERFSAEFPKEGPSILRIQQVVRGDSAAYFCASSPTEAEAFFGQGTRLTVV.

In the case of this clone: Germline and junction disagree at one end, which may indicate a read error. The chain recombines TRBV7-2 with TRBJ2-2; TRBD2 might be the D (5 bases). Per the germline V gene, CDR1 is SGHTA and CDR2 is FQGNSA. CDR3 size: 14 residues. The CDR3 DNA is TGTGCCAGCAGCCCCGACGGGAACACTGGGGAGCTGTTTTTT. This encodes CASSPDGNTGELFF.

This clone was detected only once. V usage is TRBV5-1 and J usage is TRBJ1-3, with D perhaps TRBD1 (6 bases). CDR3 size: 16 residues. The germline V and J ends were trimmed by 4 bases and 2 bases, with 16 bases remaining between them. Per the germline V gene, CDR1 is SGHRS and CDR2 is YFSETQ. CDR3 amino acids: CASSPFSRGPGNTIYF. The CDR3 DNA reads TGCGCCAGCAGCCCCTTCTCCAGGGGCCCTGGAAACACCATATATTTT.

The count of this clone is one. The chain joins TRBV19 to TRBJ2-7; 8 bases agree with TRBD1. The CDR3 spans 13 residues. Germline CDR1 is LNHDA and CDR2 is SQIVND (reference sequence). CDR3 sequence (DNA): TGTGCTTCTGGACAGGGCCCAACCTACGAGCAGTACTTC. Its translation is CASGQGPTYEQYF.

The V and J genes are TRBV27 and TRBJ1-5, with TRBD1 identical over 9 bases. V shed 5 bases, J shed 1 base, and the junction held 6 bases outside the gene matches. This CDR3 has 16 residues. CDR1 is MNHEY and CDR2 is SMNVEV in the germline V gene (reference sequence). CDR3 region: CASSQDRGKSNQPQHF. In DNA form, the CDR3 reads TGTGCCAGCAGTCAAGACAGGGGGAAGAGCAATCAGCCCCAGCATTTT.

The rearrangement joins TRBV6-5 to TRBJ1-5, with D unclear. Germline V lookup: CDR1 MNHEY, CDR2 SVGAGI. CDR3 size: 13 residues. The ends were cut back, 4 bases at V and 0 bases at J, with 4 bases in the middle. The DNA of the CDR3 is TGTGCCAGCAGTTTCAGTAGCAATCAGCCCCAGCATTTT. It codes for CASSFSSNQPQHF.

V usage is TRBV18 and J usage is TRBJ2-7; a possible D gene is TRBD1 (8 bases). The CDR3 length is 14 residues. The germline gives CDR1 KGHSH, CDR2 LQKENI. Trimming removed 4 bases at V and 4 bases at J, with 14 bases between. The CDR3 bases are TGTGCCAGCTCACTAGGACAGGGAGGGTACGAGCAGTACTTC. Translating gives CASSLGQGGYEQYF.

The J gene is TRBJ2-7, the V gene TRBV28; D gene ambiguous. V dropped 5 bases and J dropped 7 bases, with 9 bases sitting between them. CDR1 MDHEN and CDR2 SYDVKM come from the germline V gene. The CDR3 sequence is 11 residues long. CDR3 region: CASSIREEQYF. CDR3 in DNA: TGTGCCAGCAGTATAAGAGAGGAGCAGTACTTC.

The V and J genes are TRBV19 and TRBJ2-1; 12 nucleotides match TRBD2. The ends lost 4 bases at V and 7 bases at J; junction bases unmatched: 5. This CDR3 region has 15 residues. Germline V gene data show CDR1 as LNHDA and CDR2 as SQIVND (reference sequence). CDR3 amino acids: CASSRLAGAGNEQFF. In DNA form, the CDR3 reads TGTGCCAGTAGTAGACTAGCGGGGGCCGGGAATGAGCAGTTCTTC.

This chain links TRBV5-1 with TRBJ2-3, with 12 bases fitting TRBD2. This CDR3 is built from 18 residues. V was clipped by 6 bases and J by 0 bases; unmatched bases: 11. Looked up from germline, CDR1 is SGHRS and CDR2 is YFSETQ. The CDR3 bases are TGCGCCAGCACCAAACATAGGACTAGCGGGACTAGCACAGATACGCAGTATTTT. As protein: CASTKHRTSGTSTDTQYF. Looking up the rest from reference TRBV5-1 and TRBJ2-3 gives the full variable domain: KAGVTQTPRYLIKTRGQQVTLSCSPISGHRSVSWYQQTPGQGLQFLFEYFSETQRNKGNFPGRFSGRQFSNSRSEMNVSTLELGDSALYLCASTKHRTSGTSTDTQYFGPGTRLTVL.

The chain uses TRBV5-1 and TRBJ1-1, with 7 bases fitting TRBD1. V shed 3 bases, J shed 1 base, and the junction held 3 bases outside the gene matches. CDR1 is SGHRS, CDR2 YFSETQ, per germline. The length of the CDR3 is 14 residues. CDR3 amino acids: CASSSGQSNTEAFF. The CDR3, as DNA: TGCGCCAGCAGCTCGGGACAGTCGAACACTGAAGCTTTCTTT.

The chain recombines TRBV5-1 with TRBJ2-7, with a tentative D call TRBD1 (5 bases). V was clipped by 4 bases and J by 5 bases, with 13 bases between them. Per germline, CDR1 SGHRS and CDR2 YFSETQ. This CDR3 has 13 amino acids. Written as DNA, the CDR3 is TGCGCCAGCAGCAGGGGAACGTCTGACGAGCAGTACTTC. It codes for CASSRGTSDEQYF.

The chain joins TRBV27 to TRBJ2-7, with TRBD2 matching 7 bases. The CDR3 runs 14 residues. J gave up 1 base and V 2 bases, and 2 bases lay outside the gene matches. Germline V gives CDR1 MNHEY, CDR2 SMNVEV (reference sequence). The CDR3 sequence: CASSLRRESYEQYF. CDR3 bases: TGTGCCAGCAGTTTACGGCGGGAGTCCTACGAGCAGTACTTC.

The V gene is TRBV6-4, the J gene TRBJ1-1; the D is unclear. The V end lost 0 bases, the J end lost 2 bases, and 10 bases lay between the germline ends. The CDR3 loop spans 15 amino acids. Germline V gene sequence: CDR1 MRHNA, CDR2 SNTAGT. CDR3 DNA sequence: TGTGCCAGCAGTGACTCGGCCGGGGTCAACACTGAAGCTTTCTTT. Translating it yields CASSDSAGVNTEAFF.

The rearrangement uses TRBV5-1 and TRBJ2-5; 12 bases are shared with TRBD2. The CDR3 consists of 16 residues. The ends lost 4 bases at V and 5 bases at J; junction bases unmatched: 9. The germline gives CDR1 SGHRS, CDR2 YFSETQ. The CDR3 sequence is CASSPRLAGVYETQYF. DNA of the CDR3: TGCGCCAGCAGCCCCCGACTAGCGGGAGTGTACGAGACCCAGTACTTC.

The chain uses TRBV6-5 and TRBJ2-7; 8 bases align to TRBD1. The CDR3 has 14 residues. V shed 6 bases, J shed 4 bases, and the junction held 8 bases outside the gene matches. Germline CDR1 reads MNHEY; CDR2 reads SVGAGI. The CDR3 DNA sequence: TGTGCCAGCAGATTCGACAGGGGAAATTACGAGCAGTACTTC. Translated: CASRFDRGNYEQYF.

The chain combines TRBV28 with TRBJ2-7; 7 bases align to TRBD2. The CDR3 length is 15 residues. CDR1 is MDHEN and CDR2 is SYDVKM in the germline V gene. V was pared by 6 bases and J by 0 bases, with 8 bases of the junction left unmatched. CDR3 DNA sequence: TGTGCCAGCAGGCGCGGGAGCTATAGCTCCTACGAGCAGTACTTC. This sequence encodes CASRRGSYSSYEQYF.

This clone occurred a few times. The genes are TRBV4-1 and TRBJ2-2; 10 bases align to TRBD1. Germline V gene data show CDR1 as MGHRA and CDR2 as YSYEKL. J gave up 6 bases and V 1 base, and 2 bases lay outside the gene matches. CDR3 length: 15 residues. The DNA for the CDR3 is TGCGCCAGCAGCCAAGTGGACAGGGGGGCCGGGGAGCTGTTTTTT. It specifies CASSQVDRGAGELFF.

This rearrangement joins TRBV2 to TRBJ1-5, with a possible D match to TRBD1 (6 bases). In germline, CDR1 is SNHLY, CDR2 FYNNEI. The CDR3 contains 14 residues. V was cut by 2 bases and J by 5 bases, with 10 bases left in between. Here the CDR3 DNA reads TGTGCCAGCAGTGAACAGGGGTGGGATCAGCCCCAGCATTTT. Residues: CASSEQGWDQPQHF. Full variable domain (remainder filled in from reference TRBV2 and TRBJ1-5): EPEVTQTPSHQVTQMGQEVILRCVPISNHLYFYWYRQILGQKVEFLVSFYNNEISEKSEIFDDQFSVERPDGSNFTLKIRSTKLEDSAMYFCASSEQGWDQPQHFGDGTRLSIL.

J is TRBJ1-2 and V is TRBV27; 7 nucleotides line up with TRBD1. CDR3 size: 17 residues. Trimming removed 7 bases from V and 2 bases from J; junction bases left unmatched: 16. The germline V gene has CDR1 MNHEY and CDR2 SMNVEV (reference sequence). The CDR3 is CASTDMKAGGSNYGYTF. DNA for the CDR3: TGTGCCAGCACCGATATGAAGGCAGGGGGTTCGAACTATGGCTACACCTTC.

The gene calls are TRBV6-6 and TRBJ2-7, with no clear D. Between the trimmed V and J ends, which lost 3 bases and 5 bases, there was a span of 8 bases. Looked up from germline, CDR1 is MNHNY and CDR2 is SVGAGI (reference sequence). The CDR3 consists of 12 residues. As DNA, the CDR3 is TGTGCCAGCAGTTATCCGGTGGACGAGCAGTACTTC. Translated, it gives CASSYPVDEQYF.